This passage covers 10 T cell receptor beta chains from one sample sequenced in a study of blood T cell repertoires in COVID-19. Sequencing was performed with immunoSEQ multiplex PCR; in TCRdb, only in-frame clones are kept and a portion is missing. The repertoire holds around 320,000 clones, with roughly 91% as singletons. The specimen sequenced was peripheral blood. These receptors all stem from a woman in her thirties with COVID-19, enrolled during active disease.

The genes are TRBV28 and TRBJ1-5; tentatively, D is TRBD1 (5 bases). V dropped 7 bases and J dropped 9 bases, with 13 bases sitting between them. The CDR3 has 12 residues. CDR1 is MDHEN and CDR2 is SYDVKM in the germline V gene. This chain's CDR3 is CASTRGGGPQHF. The CDR3, as DNA: TGTGCCAGCACCCGGGGGGGAGGGCCCCAGCATTTT.

The chain uses TRBV6-5 and TRBJ1-2; no reliable D call. The CDR3 contains 13 residues. Germline V gives CDR1 MNHEY, CDR2 SVGAGI. V was shortened by 5 bases and J by 5 bases, with 12 bases between the two germline ends. The CDR3 bases are TGTGCCAGCAGTCAACTCGCCCGATATGGCTACACCTTC. Its translation: CASSQLARYGYTF.

The chain carries TRBV6-5 and TRBJ1-2; 7 bases agree with TRBD1. Losses at the gene ends were 7 bases for V and 2 bases for J; bases not matched to a gene: 4. Germline lookup yields CDR1 MNHEY and CDR2 SVGAGI. The CDR3 is made up of 13 amino acids. The CDR3: CASTADRNYGYTF. The CDR3 nucleotides read TGTGCCAGCACCGCGGACAGGAACTATGGCTACACCTTC.

The rearrangement uses TRBV11-2 and TRBJ2-7; weak D call: TRBD1 (6 bases). The CDR3 is 14 residues long. With 5 bases removed from V and 2 bases from J, the gap between germline ends came to 13 bases. Germline V gene lookup returns CDR1 SGHAT and CDR2 FQNNGV. CDR3 loop: CASSHIGGPYEQYF. The CDR3 nucleotides read TGTGCCAGCAGCCACATTGGGGGCCCCTACGAGCAGTACTTC.

V usage is TRBV3-1 (or the pseudogene TRBV3-2) and J usage is TRBJ2-1; tentatively, D is TRBD2 (6 bases). The CDR3 has 12 residues. Per the germline V gene, CDR1 is LGHDT and CDR2 is YNNKEL (reference sequence). The V end lost 5 bases, the J end lost 12 bases, and 14 bases lay between the germline ends. The CDR3 spells CASSKGPGGQFF. Written as DNA, the CDR3 is TGTGCCAGCAGCAAAGGACCCGGGGGGCAGTTCTTC.

The gene calls are TRBV4-2 and TRBJ2-3; D perhaps matches TRBD2 (5 bases). Germline V gene lookup returns CDR1 LGHNA and CDR2 YNFKEQ. The CDR3 is made up of 17 amino acids. The V end was cut by 0 bases, the J end by 2 bases, with 15 bases between. CDR3 sequence: CASSQDGATRDTDTQYF. DNA for the CDR3: TGTGCCAGCAGCCAAGACGGTGCCACCCGGGACACAGATACGCAGTATTTT.

The chain recombines TRBV6-5 with TRBJ2-7; D unresolved. The germline V gene encodes CDR1 MNHEY and CDR2 SVGAGI. V dropped 4 bases and J dropped 3 bases, with 4 bases sitting between them. The CDR3 is 11 amino acids. The CDR3 DNA sequence: TGTGCCAGCAGTTGGCTCTACGAGCAGTACTTC. This gives the protein CASSWLYEQYF.

The chain joins TRBV5-5 to TRBJ1-6, with unresolved D. The ends were cut back, 2 bases at V and 8 bases at J, with 2 bases in the middle. The germline gives CDR1 SGHKS, CDR2 YYEKEE (reference sequence). The CDR3 consists of 11 residues. This CDR3 is CASSFDSPLHF. The CDR3 bases are TGTGCCAGCAGCTTCGATTCACCCCTCCACTTT.

V is TRBV2 and J is TRBJ2-3; TRBD2 matches 8 bases. With 7 bases clipped from V and 2 bases from J, the junction kept 11 bases outside the gene matches. Germline assignment: CDR1 SNHLY and CDR2 FYNNEI. This CDR3 is 16 amino acids long. The CDR3 DNA sequence: TGTGCCAGCACCCAACCCGGGGGGGTAAACACAGATACGCAGTATTTT. Translation gives CASTQPGGVNTDTQYF. The full variable domain, completed using reference TRBV2 and TRBJ2-3, is EPEVTQTPSHQVTQMGQEVILRCVPISNHLYFYWYRQILGQKVEFLVSFYNNEISEKSEIFDDQFSVERPDGSNFTLKIRSTKLEDSAMYFCASTQPGGVNTDTQYFGPGTRLTVL.

The chain recombines TRBV10-3 with TRBJ1-2, with 9 nucleotides matching TRBD1. CDR1 and CDR2 from the germline V gene are ENHRY and SYGVKD. V lost 3 bases to trimming and J lost 8 bases; unmatched junction nucleotides: 4. This CDR3 region has 13 residues. CDR3 protein: CAISEGTGKGYTF. The CDR3 nucleotides are TGTGCCATCAGTGAAGGGACAGGGAAAGGCTACACCTTC.